Listed below are T cell receptor beta chains from one sample, sequenced in a study of blood T cells in healthy people across ages. TCRdb re-derived calls from the 5' RACE reads in MiXCR, one entry per CDR3 protein. Altogether about a million distinct CDR3 sequences are present, around 54% being singletons, with the ten largest covering about 22%. Specimen: blood. The receptors were sampled from a woman in her sixties or seventies in good health. Both conserved end residues are trimmed from each CDR3. Fields, in order: V gene, J gene, CDR3 protein.

V: TRBV18; J: TRBJ1-1; CDR3: ASSLHYRENTEAF
V: TRBV28; J: TRBJ2-1; CDR3: ASSLDLAGGYNEQF
V: TRBV9; J: NA; CDR3: ASSVSREYGEQY
V: TRBV4-3; J: NA; CDR3: VSSQGGTGLSPYEQY
V: TRBV14; J: TRBJ2-1; CDR3: ASSPSHLEGSSGLAYNEQF
V: TRBV7-9; J: TRBJ2-7; CDR3: ASSLDLLISEQY
V: TRBV4-1; J: TRBJ2-7; CDR3: ASSQERAVFPYEQY
V: TRBV30; J: TRBJ2-3; CDR3: AWSVGQGADTQY
V: TRBV12-3/TRBV12-4; J: TRBJ2-7; CDR3: ASSFGQGEVYEQY
V: TRBV10-3; J: TRBJ2-5; CDR3: VIRRGLAGGWLNNEQY
V: TRBV7-9; J: TRBJ1-2; CDR3: ASRDRDILRRGYT
V: TRBV5-5; J: TRBJ2-3; CDR3: ASSLYSSTDTQY
V: TRBV7-2; J: TRBJ2-1; CDR3: ASSFDRANEQF
V: TRBV28; J: TRBJ2-1; CDR3: ASSWAVSSYNEQF
V: TRBV4-1; J: TRBJ2-6; CDR3: ASSQGIAPTNVLT
V: TRBV3-1; J: NA; CDR3: ASSQAAGVWETQY
V: TRBV18; J: NA; CDR3: ASSLRQGPEQY
V: TRBV7-2; J: TRBJ1-2; CDR3: ASSLKRSPNYGHT
V: TRBV6-5; J: TRBJ2-7; CDR3: ASRYAQSYEQY